This T cell receptor (beta chain) is drawn from a study of identical twins. This CDR3 spans 14 amino acids. CDR1 is SGHTA, CDR2 FQGNSA, per germline. Between the trimmed V and J ends, which lost 3 bases and 1 base, there was a span of 10 bases. Of note for this clonotype: Antigen: not known.

Study findings and constraints: There were fewer insertions in abundant cord blood beta clonotypes, but memory repertoires showed no such pattern.

One entry per CDR3 protein results from TCRdb running MiXCR on the 5' RACE reads. Of about 470,000 distinct CDR3 sequences listed, 20% to 30% are singletons. This sample was shared with a second study, whose subject was T cells expressing NK-cell markers. As reported in that work: The authors derived TCR beta repertoires from sorted CD3+CD56+NKG2C+, CD3+CD56+NKG2C- and CD3+CD56-NKG2C+ T cells.

Sequencing was done on a sample of CD4+ T cells sorted from blood. The chain recombines TRBV7-2 with TRBJ2-7; D gene ambiguous. The TCR comes from a woman aged 18-29 years in good health. This chain's CDR3 is CASSFPSVSYEQYF. CDR3 bases: TGTGCCAGCAGCTTTCCTTCTGTTTCCTACGAGCAGTACTTC.